The clone carrying this T cell receptor beta chain was observed a handful of times. Its antigen remains unidentified. The sample is drawn from a study of identical twins. Study-wide results and limits: Insertion counts were lower in abundant cord blood beta clonotypes, a trend that memory repertoires did not show. Part of the zero-insertion signal could reflect confounding by invariant MAIT and iNKT cells. Among out-of-frame alpha sequences shared by twins, low generation probability occurred in excess.

TCRdb passed the 5' RACE reads through MiXCR, listing each CDR3 protein once. The table records 510,000 or so distinct CDR3 sequences, 15% of them present only once. These data were likewise used in another study, on yellow fever vaccine responses in identical twins. This second report adds: Reported findings indicate that twins' vaccine T cell responses seemed partially convergent, partially personalized.

Sequencing was performed on CD4+ T cells sorted from blood. This TCR was sampled from a woman aged 18-35 years in good health.

The CDR3 nucleotides are TGTGCCAGTAGTTTCAATGGATGGGGGAATGAGCAGTTCTTC. Its translation: CASSFNGWGNEQFF. V usage is TRBV19 and J usage is TRBJ2-1, with D possibly being TRBD1 or TRBD2 (5 bases each). This CDR3 is 14 amino acids long. Trimming stripped 5 bases from V and 7 bases from J, with 15 bases between. The V gene's germline CDR1 is LNHDA and CDR2 SQIVND (reference sequence).